These 32 T cell receptor beta chains came from one sample sequenced in a study of cytomegalovirus exposure and HLA in healthy donors. PCR involved 60 Vbeta and 13 Jbeta primers. Measured with immunoSEQ multiplex PCR; TCRdb has only the in-frame clones, and not every one. The sample lists around 220,000 clones, 65% to 80% occurring once. Input material: PBMCs. These receptor sequences come from a girl aged 2 to 9 in good health and CMV-seronegative.

The CDR3 reads CASSVREREGLEEQFF. The CDR3 DNA follows: TGTGCCAGCAGCGTTCGTGAGCGGGAGGGCCTAGAAGAGCAGTTCTTC. V usage is TRBV9 and J usage is TRBJ2-1; 10 positions match TRBD2. The CDR3 has 16 residues. Germline V CDR1 and CDR2: SGDLS, YYNGEE. The junction had 12 bases not matched to a gene; V was cut back by 2 bases and J by 10 bases.

The chain uses TRBV6-5 and TRBJ2-6, with a weak D call TRBD1 (6 bases). This CDR3 region has 15 residues. Trimming stripped 4 bases from V and 0 bases from J, with 7 bases between. From germline, CDR1 is MNHEY and CDR2 SVGAGI. This CDR3 is CASSLGHSGANVLTF. The DNA for the CDR3 is TGTGCCAGCAGTTTGGGACACTCTGGGGCCAACGTCCTGACTTTC.

This clone appeared a single time. The genes are TRBV25-1 and TRBJ1-5; 8 bases line up with TRBD1. The CDR3 covers 14 residues. With V trimmed by 7 bases and J by 7 bases, 9 bases remained unmatched. In germline, CDR1 is MGHDK, CDR2 SYGVNS. CDR3: CASTSKDREQPQHF. CDR3 sequence (DNA): TGTGCCAGCACGTCTAAGGACAGGGAGCAGCCCCAGCATTTT. Full variable domain (missing parts from reference TRBV25-1 and TRBJ1-5): EADIYQTPRYLVIGTGKKITLECSQTMGHDKMYWYQQDPGMELHLIHYSYGVNSTEKGDLSSESTVSRIRTEHFPLTLESARPSHTSQYLCASTSKDREQPQHFGDGTRLSIL.

The V call is TRBV7-9, the J call TRBJ1-1; D unresolved. From germline, CDR1 is SEHNR and CDR2 FQNEAQ (reference sequence). The CDR3 runs 12 residues. V dropped 6 bases and J dropped 4 bases, with 9 bases sitting between them. The CDR3 nucleotides read TGTGCCAGCAGGCCCGGGAGCACTGAAGCTTTCTTT. Its translation: CASRPGSTEAFF.

The chain links TRBV7-9 to TRBJ2-1; 9 bases agree with TRBD2. With V trimmed by 7 bases and J by 8 bases, 12 bases remained unmatched. Germline values: CDR1 SEHNR, CDR2 FQNEAQ (reference sequence). The CDR3 is made up of 15 amino acids. CDR3 sequence (DNA): TGTGCCAGCACACCCCCCGGGACTAGCAAGGATGAGCAGTTCTTC. Translation gives CASTPPGTSKDEQFF. Filled out from reference TRBV7-9 and TRBJ2-1, the complete variable domain reads DTGVSQNPRHKITKRGQNVTFRCDPISEHNRLYWYRQTLGQGPEFLTYFQNEAQLEKSRLLSDRFSAERPKGSFSTLEIQRTEQGDSAMYLCASTPPGTSKDEQFFGPGTRLTVL.

In DNA, the CDR3 is TGTGCCACCAGCAGAGATGTTTACAAAGTAAACACTGAAGCTTTCTTT. This encodes CATSRDVYKVNTEAFF. The chain links TRBV15 to TRBJ1-1, with unresolved D. The CDR3 has 16 residues. Germline assignment: CDR1 LNHNV and CDR2 YYDKDF (reference sequence). Trimming removed 0 bases at V and 2 bases at J, with 13 bases between.

With regard to this clone: One end of the junction does not line up with germline, which may come from a read error. This rearrangement joins TRBV7-9 to TRBJ2-1; D not resolved. In germline, CDR1 is SEHNR, CDR2 FQNEAQ (reference sequence). This CDR3 region has 16 residues. Here the CDR3 reads CSSSLIGELRLNEQFF. In DNA form, the CDR3 reads TGTTCCAGCAGCTTAATTGGAGAACTAAGGCTAAATGAGCAGTTCTTC.

The CDR3 DNA reads as TGTGCCTGGGCCTCCCCACAGGGGGCCGGGGAAAAACTGTTTTTT. As protein: CAWASPQGAGEKLFF. The rearrangement uses TRBV30 and TRBJ1-4; 9 bases are a match to TRBD1. CDR3 length: 15 amino acids. V lost 5 bases, J lost 8 bases, and 12 bases stayed unmatched. Germline loops: CDR1 GTSNPN, CDR2 SVGIG (reference sequence).

This clone was counted between two and nine times. The CDR3 loop reads CASLTSGSGNTIYF. Here the CDR3 DNA reads TGTGCCAGCCTCACGTCAGGGTCTGGAAACACCATATATTTT. This rearrangement joins TRBV6-6 to TRBJ1-3; a possible D gene is TRBD1 (5 bases). CDR1 is MNHNY and CDR2 is SVGAGI in the germline V gene (reference sequence). Trimming took 8 bases from V and 1 from J, leaving 12 bases between them. The CDR3 has 14 residues.

The chain recombines TRBV6-5 with TRBJ2-6; D ambiguous. Trimming took off 7 bases at V and 0 bases at J, with 7 bases between the two ends. Germline CDR1 reads MNHEY; CDR2 reads SVGAGI. The length of the CDR3 is 14 residues. This CDR3 is CASKESSGANVLTF. In DNA form, the CDR3 reads TGTGCCAGCAAGGAGAGCTCTGGGGCCAACGTCCTGACTTTC.

This chain links TRBV19 with TRBJ1-4; 11 bases line up with TRBD1. From germline, CDR1 is LNHDA and CDR2 SQIVND (reference sequence). The CDR3 spans 14 residues. J gave up 8 bases and V 4 bases, and 3 bases lay outside the gene matches. The DNA for the CDR3 is TGTGCCAGTAGTACCCGGACAGGGGGCGAAAAACTGTTTTTT. It is translated as CASSTRTGGEKLFF.

This clone occurred a few times. This rearrangement joins TRBV5-1 to TRBJ2-1; no firm D call. The CDR3 length is 15 residues. Deletions cut 1 base from V and 0 bases from J, with 8 bases between. Germline CDR1 SGHRS, CDR2 YFSETQ. CDR3 DNA: TGCGCCAGCAGCTTGTTTAGTGTCTCCTACAATGAGCAGTTCTTC. It codes for CASSLFSVSYNEQFF.

The chain employs TRBV5-4 and TRBJ1-4, with 7 bases fitting TRBD1. There are 13 residues in the CDR3. The V gene end was trimmed by 6 bases and the J gene end by 4 bases; junction bases not matched to a gene: 3. CDR1 is SGHNT and CDR2 is YYREEE in the germline V gene (reference sequence). The CDR3 coding sequence is TGTGCCAGCAAGAGGGACAGTAATGAAAAACTGTTTTTT. It encodes CASKRDSNEKLFF.

The V gene is TRBV7-3, the J gene TRBJ2-3, with unresolved D. The CDR3 loop spans 13 amino acids. V was shortened by 2 bases and J by 4 bases, with 7 bases between the two germline ends. Germline V gives CDR1 SGHTA, CDR2 FQGTGA. In DNA, the CDR3 is TGTGCCAGCAGCTTACAGGTTTCAGATACGCAGTATTTT. It yields the protein CASSLQVSDTQYF. The entire variable domain, with the rest obtained from reference TRBV7-3 and TRBJ2-3, is as follows: GAGVSQTPSNKVTEKGKYVELRCDPISGHTALYWYRQSLGQGPEFLIYFQGTGAADDSGLPNDRFFAVRPEGSVSTLKIQRTERGDSAVYLCASSLQVSDTQYFGPGTRLTVL.

The rearrangement joins TRBV11-2 to TRBJ2-2; tentative D call: TRBD1 (5 bases). Germline V gene sequence: CDR1 SGHAT, CDR2 FQNNGV. The CDR3 covers 14 residues. V lost 3 bases and J lost 2, with 7 bases in between. The CDR3 protein is CASSFDRNTGELFF. The CDR3 nucleotides are TGTGCCAGCAGCTTCGACAGAAACACCGGGGAGCTGTTTTTT.

The rearrangement uses TRBV10-1 and TRBJ2-2, with a tentative D call TRBD1 (5 bases). In germline, CDR1 is WNHNN, CDR2 SYGVQD (reference sequence). V gave up 4 bases and J gave up 4 bases, with 10 bases separating them. The CDR3 totals 14 residues. CDR3 sequence: CASSGATGTGELFF. The CDR3 bases are TGCGCCAGCAGTGGAGCTACAGGCACCGGGGAGCTGTTTTTT.

The V call is TRBV10-3, the J call TRBJ2-1, with D maybe TRBD2 (7 bases). Trimming stripped 4 bases from V and 9 bases from J, with 19 bases between. Germline V lookup: CDR1 ENHRY, CDR2 SYGVKD. The CDR3 has 15 amino acids. CDR3 DNA sequence: TGTGCCATCAGTGTGGGGGGGCAGGAGAGGAGTGAGCAGTTCTTC. It is translated as CAISVGGQERSEQFF.

This clone was observed once. The V and J genes are TRBV10-2 and TRBJ1-4, with TRBD1 matching 9 bases. From germline, CDR1 is WSHSY and CDR2 SAAADI. After removal of 0 bases from V and 8 bases from J, the junction contained 4 bases not matched to a gene. The length of the CDR3 is 15 residues. CDR3 in DNA: TGCGCCAGCAGTGAGTCCGGGACAGGGAGGGAAAAACTGTTTTTT. Translation gives CASSESGTGREKLFF.

This chain uses TRBV29-1 with TRBJ1-4; possibly TRBD1 for D (5 bases). This CDR3 region has 13 residues. CDR1 is SQVTM and CDR2 is ANQGSEA in the germline V gene. Trimming took off 7 bases at V and 1 base at J, with 10 bases between the two ends. CDR3 nucleotides: TGCAGCGCCCAGGGTGGAACTAATGAAAAACTGTTTTTT. Translating it yields CSAQGGTNEKLFF.

This clone was recorded only once. The rearrangement links TRBV2 to TRBJ2-1; TRBD1 matches at 7 bases. The CDR3 runs to 11 residues. CDR1 is SNHLY and CDR2 is FYNNEI in the germline V gene. Trimming cost V 5 bases and J 13 bases; bases outside gene matches: 5. In DNA form, the CDR3 reads TGTGCCAGCAGTACCGACAGGGAACAGTTCTTC. It translates to CASSTDREQFF.

The J gene is TRBJ1-2, the V gene TRBV4-1; D is ambiguous. This CDR3 comprises 12 residues. The V end was cut by 0 bases, the J end by 10 bases, with 9 bases between. Germline V CDR1 and CDR2: MGHRA, YSYEKL. CDR3 DNA sequence: TGCGCCAGCAGCCAAGAATCCTCCCCCTACACCTTC. Protein: CASSQESSPYTF.

This clone was seen only a few times. V and J are TRBV27 and TRBJ1-1, with 8 bases lining up with TRBD1. The junction had 3 bases not matched to a gene; V was cut back by 8 bases and J by 1 base. The CDR3 consists of 13 residues. CDR1 MNHEY and CDR2 SMNVEV come from the germline V gene (reference sequence). The CDR3 bases are TGTGCCAGCCTCGGACAGGGGAACACTGAAGCTTTCTTT. Amino acids: CASLGQGNTEAFF.

This clone was seen more than once but under ten times. The junction shows a germline mismatch at one end, possibly a read error. The chain carries TRBV7-9 and TRBJ1-2, with 9 bases matching TRBD1. The CDR3 runs to 16 residues. Germline V gene data show CDR1 as SEHNR and CDR2 as FQNEAQ (reference sequence). The DNA of the CDR3 is TGTTCCAGCAGCTTATTAGGGACAGGGCTGAGATATGGCTACACCTTC. As protein: CSSSLLGTGLRYGYTF.

The chain joins TRBV7-2 to TRBJ2-6; possibly TRBD2 for D (5 bases). Germline V lookup: CDR1 SGHTA, CDR2 FQGNSA. The length of the CDR3 is 16 residues. Trimming left V 3 bases short and J 4 bases short, with 13 bases between. CDR3 sequence: CASSLYGIAGANVLTF. The CDR3 DNA sequence: TGTGCCAGCAGCTTGTACGGGATAGCCGGGGCCAACGTCCTGACTTTC. The variable domain in full, with the rest retrieved from reference TRBV7-2 and TRBJ2-6, is GAGVSQSPSNKVTEKGKDVELRCDPISGHTALYWYRQSLGQGLEFLIYFQGNSAPDKSGLPSDRFSAERTGGSVSTLTIQRTQQEDSAVYLCASSLYGIAGANVLTFGAGSRLTVL.

The CDR3 coding sequence is TGTGCCAGCAGCTTAGCCATACAGGGGGGAGACTCCTACGAGCAGTACTTC. Its protein is CASSLAIQGGDSYEQYF. The V call is TRBV7-8, the J call TRBJ2-7, with 8 bases matching TRBD1. Germline V gene lookup returns CDR1 SGHVS and CDR2 FQNEAQ. The CDR3 is made up of 17 amino acids. With 0 bases clipped from V and 0 bases from J, the junction kept 7 bases outside the gene matches.

This clone was detected once. The genes are TRBV6-5 and TRBJ1-1; TRBD1 might be the D (5 bases). Germline CDR1 reads MNHEY; CDR2 reads SVGAGI. The CDR3 contains 15 residues. The V and J ends lost 5 bases and 1 base respectively, with 14 bases between them. The CDR3 sequence: CASSTRRGTNTEAFF. The DNA of the CDR3 is TGTGCCAGCAGTACCCGGAGGGGTACGAACACTGAAGCTTTCTTT.

V and J are TRBV10-1 and TRBJ2-1; D is perhaps TRBD1 (6 bases). In germline, CDR1 is WNHNN, CDR2 SYGVQD (reference sequence). This CDR3 comprises 14 residues. Trimming removed 3 bases from V and 0 bases from J, with 6 bases in between. CDR3 loop: CASSEGGSYNEQFF. The CDR3 DNA follows: TGCGCCAGCAGTGAAGGGGGCTCCTACAATGAGCAGTTCTTC.

DNA of the CDR3: TGTGCCAGCAGTGGAGGTCCCGGAAATAACTACGAGCAGTACTTC. The encoded protein is CASSGGPGNNYEQYF. The chain combines TRBV2 with TRBJ2-7; no reliable D call. This CDR3 is 15 amino acids long. CDR1 and CDR2 (germline): SNHLY, FYNNEI. V shed 4 bases and J shed 3 bases, with 16 bases lying between them. Based on the CDR3 plus reference TRBV2 and TRBJ2-7, the full variable domain is EPEVTQTPSHQVTQMGQEVILRCVPISNHLYFYWYRQILGQKVEFLVSFYNNEISEKSEIFDDQFSVERPDGSNFTLKIRSTKLEDSAMYFCASSGGPGNNYEQYFGPGTRLTVT.

In nucleotides, the CDR3 is TGCGCCAGCAGCTTGGGTACAGGGGTGACTGAAGCTTTCTTT. It encodes CASSLGTGVTEAFF. The chain combines TRBV5-1 with TRBJ1-1; 7 bases fit TRBD1. The CDR3 runs to 14 residues. Germline values: CDR1 SGHRS, CDR2 YFSETQ. J was trimmed by 5 bases and V by 0 bases; bases with no gene match: 4.

The chain has TRBV10-3 and TRBJ2-1, with 7 bases that match TRBD1. Per germline, CDR1 ENHRY and CDR2 SYGVKD. This CDR3 contains 11 residues. V shed 10 bases, J shed 6 bases, and the junction held 3 bases outside the gene matches. CDR3 nucleotides: TGTGCCACGGCAGGGGGCAATGAGCAGTTCTTC. Translation: CATAGGNEQFF.

CDR3: CASSAPGTGAEKLFF. CDR3 coding DNA: TGTGCCAGCAGCGCCCCCGGGACAGGGGCTGAAAAACTGTTTTTT. V and J are TRBV9 and TRBJ1-4; 10 bases line up with TRBD1. CDR1 and CDR2 from the germline V gene are SGDLS and YYNGEE. This CDR3 has 15 amino acids. V lost 3 bases and J lost 7; bases outside the gene matches: 6.

The chain joins TRBV7-9 to TRBJ1-6; 7 bases agree with TRBD1. V lost 7 bases, J lost 7 bases, and 7 bases stayed unmatched. CDR3 length: 14 residues. Germline V gene data show CDR1 as SEHNR and CDR2 as FQNEAQ (reference sequence). The CDR3 protein is CASIPGQTNSPLHF. The DNA for the CDR3 is TGTGCCAGCATTCCGGGACAGACAAATTCACCCCTCCACTTT. Using reference TRBV7-9 and TRBJ1-6 for the parts outside the CDR3, the full variable domain is DTGVSQNPRHKITKRGQNVTFRCDPISEHNRLYWYRQTLGQGPEFLTYFQNEAQLEKSRLLSDRFSAERPKGSFSTLEIQRTEQGDSAMYLCASIPGQTNSPLHFGNGTRLTVT.